This T cell receptor (beta chain) appears in the sequencing data of a study of control samples from healthy donors and cancer patients. Only in-frame clones appear in the TCRdb table, and some are missing; sequencing was by immunoSEQ multiplex PCR. This sample has nearly 40,000 clones, with 92% found just once. V was shortened by 4 bases and J by 1 base, with 10 bases between the two germline ends. CDR1 and CDR2 (germline): LGHDT, YNNKEL (reference sequence). This CDR3 has 14 amino acids. Specimen: blood. The source is a woman in her forties or fifties in good health. This chain connects TRBV3-1 (or the pseudogene TRBV3-2) to TRBJ1-1; no clear D. CDR3 nucleotide sequence: TGTGCCAGCAGCCCCCGGGGAAAGAACACTGAAGCTTTCTTT. It is translated as CASSPRGKNTEAFF.